Presented here are 5 T cell receptor beta chains from one specimen sequenced in a study of beta chain features in type 1 diabetes (dated by TCRdb to the late 2010s). Library construction relied on the immunoSEQ multiplex PCR assay. The High Capacity cDNA Reverse Transcription Kit was used to reverse transcribe all of the isolated RNA, meaning that expressed TCRB transcripts were what got sequenced. Here the immuneACCESS table is served through TCRdb, limited to in-frame sequences with V and J called. Missing clones are a known gap in these copies; in checked studies unresolved V genes cover under half, and the rest lacks a known reason. Here the sample has approximately 400,000 clones; about 15% occur a single time. Clones ranked in the top ten supply about 0.02% of the sample. Specimen: naive CD4+ T cells from blood. The sample's cell subset or site label, decoded: true naive CD4+ T cells. These receptors were collected from a woman aged 18-29 years in good health.

This clone was observed a handful of times. Other DNA variants within this sample encode the same CDR3. The rearrangement uses TRBV28 and TRBJ2-1, with TRBD2 matching over 8 bases. This CDR3 spans 15 amino acids. The trim removed 3 bases at V and 0 bases at J, leaving 1 base unmatched. The germline V gene has CDR1 MDHEN and CDR2 SYDVKM. CDR3 amino acids: CASSFSGSSYNEQFF. The CDR3 coding sequence is TGTGCCAGCAGTTTCAGCGGGAGCTCCTACAATGAGCAGTTCTTC.

This clone was seen a handful of times. This chain uses TRBV5-1 with TRBJ2-5; the D gene is possibly TRBD2 (5 bases). The CDR3 length is 14 residues. V lost 1 base and J 3 bases, leaving 10 bases between the germline ends. Germline assignment: CDR1 SGHRS and CDR2 YFSETQ. The CDR3 DNA sequence: TGCGCCAGCAGCTTGAGGGCCGGGGAAGAGACCCAGTACTTC. It encodes CASSLRAGEETQYF.

This chain connects TRBV6-5 to TRBJ2-1; weak D call: TRBD1 (6 bases). Germline lookup yields CDR1 MNHEY and CDR2 SVGAGI. Trimming took off 7 bases at V and 10 bases at J, with 20 bases between the two ends. This CDR3 has 14 residues. The CDR3 DNA sequence: TGTGCCAGCACTCCACCCTCAGGGGCAAGGGAGCAGTTCTTC. Protein: CASTPPSGAREQFF.

This clone was observed a few times. The chain joins TRBV4-3 to TRBJ2-6; 11 bases fit TRBD1. Germline V CDR1 and CDR2: LGHNA, YSLEER. The J segment lost 0 bases and the V segment lost 4 bases, leaving 8 bases of the junction unmatched. The length of the CDR3 is 19 residues. CDR3: CASSPGQGEVFSGANVLTF. CDR3 bases: TGCGCCAGCAGCCCGGGACAGGGGGAGGTGTTCTCTGGGGCCAACGTCCTGACTTTC.

J is TRBJ2-2 and V is TRBV7-9; D may be TRBD1 (6 bases). Trimming cost V 5 bases and J 4 bases, with 17 bases left between them. The CDR3 has 16 amino acids. The V gene's germline CDR1 is SEHNR and CDR2 FQNEAQ (reference sequence). This CDR3 is CASSKQGFRATGELFF. CDR3 sequence (DNA): TGTGCCAGCAGCAAACAGGGCTTCCGGGCCACCGGGGAGCTGTTTTTT.